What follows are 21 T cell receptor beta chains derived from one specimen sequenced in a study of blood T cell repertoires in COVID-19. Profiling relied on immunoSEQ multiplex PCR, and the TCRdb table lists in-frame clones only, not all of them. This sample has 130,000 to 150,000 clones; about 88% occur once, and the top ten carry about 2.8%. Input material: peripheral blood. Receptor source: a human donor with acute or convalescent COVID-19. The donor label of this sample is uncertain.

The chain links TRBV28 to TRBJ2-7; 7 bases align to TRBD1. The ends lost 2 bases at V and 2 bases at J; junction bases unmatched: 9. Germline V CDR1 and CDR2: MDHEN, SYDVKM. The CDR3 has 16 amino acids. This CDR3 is CASSLRKGANPYEQYF. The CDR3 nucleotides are TGTGCCAGCAGTTTACGCAAGGGGGCTAACCCCTACGAGCAGTACTTC.

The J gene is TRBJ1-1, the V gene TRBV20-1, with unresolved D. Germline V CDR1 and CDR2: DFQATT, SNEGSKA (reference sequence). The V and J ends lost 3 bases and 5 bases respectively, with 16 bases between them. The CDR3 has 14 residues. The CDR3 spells CSASLTGVGTEAFF. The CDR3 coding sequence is TGCAGTGCTAGTTTAACCGGGGTGGGTACTGAAGCTTTCTTT.

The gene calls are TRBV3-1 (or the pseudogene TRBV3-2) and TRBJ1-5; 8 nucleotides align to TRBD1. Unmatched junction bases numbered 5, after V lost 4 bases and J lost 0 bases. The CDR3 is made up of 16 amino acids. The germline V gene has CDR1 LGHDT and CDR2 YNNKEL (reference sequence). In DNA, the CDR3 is TGTGCCAGCAGCCGAGGGACAGGCGATAGCAATCAGCCCCAGCATTTT. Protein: CASSRGTGDSNQPQHF.

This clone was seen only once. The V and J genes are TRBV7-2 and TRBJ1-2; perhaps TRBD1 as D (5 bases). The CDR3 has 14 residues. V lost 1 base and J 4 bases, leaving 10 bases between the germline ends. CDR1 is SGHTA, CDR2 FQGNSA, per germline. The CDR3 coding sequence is TGTGCCAGCAGCTTAGAGGGGTCTGCCTATGGCTACACCTTC. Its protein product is CASSLEGSAYGYTF.

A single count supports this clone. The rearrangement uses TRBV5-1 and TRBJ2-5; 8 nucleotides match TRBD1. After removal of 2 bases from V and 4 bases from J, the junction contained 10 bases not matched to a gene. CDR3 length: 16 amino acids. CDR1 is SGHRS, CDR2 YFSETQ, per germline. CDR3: CASSFMTGQAGETQYF. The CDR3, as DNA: TGCGCCAGCAGCTTTATGACGGGACAGGCGGGAGAGACCCAGTACTTC. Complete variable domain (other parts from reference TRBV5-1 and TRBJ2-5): KAGVTQTPRYLIKTRGQQVTLSCSPISGHRSVSWYQQTPGQGLQFLFEYFSETQRNKGNFPGRFSGRQFSNSRSEMNVSTLELGDSALYLCASSFMTGQAGETQYFGPGTRLLVL.

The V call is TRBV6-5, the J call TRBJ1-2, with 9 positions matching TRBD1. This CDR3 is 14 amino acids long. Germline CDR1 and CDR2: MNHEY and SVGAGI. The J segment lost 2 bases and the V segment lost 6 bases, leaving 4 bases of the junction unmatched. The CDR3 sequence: CASRSGTGNYGYTF. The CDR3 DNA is TGTGCCAGCAGATCCGGGACAGGGAACTATGGCTACACCTTC.

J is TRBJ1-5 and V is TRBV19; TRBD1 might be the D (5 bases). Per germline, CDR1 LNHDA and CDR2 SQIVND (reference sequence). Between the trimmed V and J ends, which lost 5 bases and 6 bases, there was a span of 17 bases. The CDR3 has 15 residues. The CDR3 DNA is TGTGCCAGTAGTTTCTCGGTGTCGGGGGGTCAGCCCCAGCATTTT. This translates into CASSFSVSGGQPQHF. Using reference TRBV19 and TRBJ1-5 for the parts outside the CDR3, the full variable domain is DGGITQSPKYLFRKEGQNVTLSCEQNLNHDAMYWYRQDPGQGLRLIYYSQIVNDFQKGDIAEGYSVSREKKESFPLTVTSAQKNPTAFYLCASSFSVSGGQPQHFGDGTRLSIL.

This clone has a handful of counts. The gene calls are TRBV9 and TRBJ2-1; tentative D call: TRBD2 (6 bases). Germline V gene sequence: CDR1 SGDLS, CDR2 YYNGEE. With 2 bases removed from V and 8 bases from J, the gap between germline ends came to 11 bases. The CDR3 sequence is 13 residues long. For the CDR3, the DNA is TGTGCCAGCAGCGTTGACGGAGGGGATGAGCAGTTCTTC. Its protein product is CASSVDGGDEQFF.

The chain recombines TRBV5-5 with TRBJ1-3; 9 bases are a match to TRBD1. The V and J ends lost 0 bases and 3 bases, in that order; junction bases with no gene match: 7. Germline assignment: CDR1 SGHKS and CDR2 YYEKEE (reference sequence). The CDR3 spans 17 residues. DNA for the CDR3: TGTGCCAGCAGCTTGGCCTCACAGGGGGCGCTTGGAAACACCATATATTTT. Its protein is CASSLASQGALGNTIYF.

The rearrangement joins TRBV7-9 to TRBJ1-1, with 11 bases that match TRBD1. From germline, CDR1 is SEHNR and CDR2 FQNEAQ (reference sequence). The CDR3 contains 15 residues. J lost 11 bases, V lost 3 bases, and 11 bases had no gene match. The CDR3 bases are TGTGCCAGCAGCTTGACTGGGACAGGGGGTGTGTGGGCTTTCTTT. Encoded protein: CASSLTGTGGVWAFF.

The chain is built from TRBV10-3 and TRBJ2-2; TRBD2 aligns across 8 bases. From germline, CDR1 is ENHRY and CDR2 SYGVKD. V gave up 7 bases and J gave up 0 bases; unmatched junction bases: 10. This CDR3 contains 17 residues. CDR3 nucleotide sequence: TGTGCCATCAAATCCGGGACTAGGAGGTCGAACACCGGGGAGCTGTTTTTT. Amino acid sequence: CAIKSGTRRSNTGELFF.

In DNA, the CDR3 is TGCGCCAGCAGCGAGGGACAGGGGGCTGATACGCAGTATTTT. Protein product: CASSEGQGADTQYF. The rearrangement uses TRBV5-1 and TRBJ2-3; 12 bases are shared with TRBD1. CDR1 and CDR2 (germline): SGHRS, YFSETQ. V gave up 4 bases and J gave up 6 bases; unmatched junction bases: 3. This CDR3 comprises 14 residues.

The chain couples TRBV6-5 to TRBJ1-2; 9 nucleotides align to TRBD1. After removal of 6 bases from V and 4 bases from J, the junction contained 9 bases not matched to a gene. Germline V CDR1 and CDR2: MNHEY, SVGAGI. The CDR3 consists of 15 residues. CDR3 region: CASRLPGQGGYGYTF. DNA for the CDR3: TGTGCCAGCAGACTTCCGGGACAGGGAGGCTATGGCTACACCTTC.

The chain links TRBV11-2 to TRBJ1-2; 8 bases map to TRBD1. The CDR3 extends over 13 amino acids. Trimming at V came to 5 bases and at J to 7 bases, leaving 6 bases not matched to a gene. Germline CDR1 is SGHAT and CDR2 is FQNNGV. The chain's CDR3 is CASSGGQVAGYTF. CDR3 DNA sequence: TGTGCCAGCAGCGGGGGACAGGTGGCTGGCTACACCTTC.

CDR3 protein: CASSLGVLAGSAGAYEQYV. The CDR3 nucleotides are TGTGCCAGCAGTTTAGGCGTCCTAGCGGGTTCTGCGGGAGCCTACGAGCAGTACGTC. The rearrangement links TRBV28 to TRBJ2-7, with 8 bases lining up with TRBD2. V gave up 2 bases and J gave up 2 bases; unmatched junction bases: 17. This CDR3 region has 19 residues. CDR1 and CDR2 (germline): MDHEN, SYDVKM.

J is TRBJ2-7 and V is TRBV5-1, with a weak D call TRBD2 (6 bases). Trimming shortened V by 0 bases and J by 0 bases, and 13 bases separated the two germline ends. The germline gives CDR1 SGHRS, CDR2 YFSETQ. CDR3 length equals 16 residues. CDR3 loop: CASSLGPGVTSYEQYF. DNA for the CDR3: TGCGCCAGCAGCTTGGGTCCGGGAGTAACCTCCTACGAGCAGTACTTC.

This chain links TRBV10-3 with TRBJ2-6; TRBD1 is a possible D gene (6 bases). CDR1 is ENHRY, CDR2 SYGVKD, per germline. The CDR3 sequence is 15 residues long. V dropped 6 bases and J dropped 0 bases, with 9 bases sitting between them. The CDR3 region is CAIRSQGSGANVLTF. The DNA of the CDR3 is TGTGCCATCAGATCACAGGGCTCTGGGGCCAACGTCCTGACTTTC.

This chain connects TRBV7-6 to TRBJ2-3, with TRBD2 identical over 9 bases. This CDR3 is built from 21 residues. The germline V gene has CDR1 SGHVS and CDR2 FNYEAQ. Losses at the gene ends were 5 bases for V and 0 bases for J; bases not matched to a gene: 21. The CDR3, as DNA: TGTGCCAGCAGCCTCTCTAGAGGGATGGTAGCGGGAGCACCTAGCACAGATACGCAGTATTTT. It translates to CASSLSRGMVAGAPSTDTQYF.

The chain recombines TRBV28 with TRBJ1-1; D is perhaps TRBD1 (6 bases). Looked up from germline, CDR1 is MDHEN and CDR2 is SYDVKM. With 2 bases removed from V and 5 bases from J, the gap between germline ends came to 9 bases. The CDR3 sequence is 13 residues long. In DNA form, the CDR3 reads TGTGCCAGCAGTTTACCTCAGGGGACTGAAGCTTTCTTT. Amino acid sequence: CASSLPQGTEAFF.

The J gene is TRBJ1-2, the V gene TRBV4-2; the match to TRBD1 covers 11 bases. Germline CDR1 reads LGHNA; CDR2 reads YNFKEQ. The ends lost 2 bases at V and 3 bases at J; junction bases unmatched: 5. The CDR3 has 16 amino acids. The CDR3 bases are TGTGCCAGCAGCCAAACGGGACAGGGGGAGTACTATGGCTACACCTTC. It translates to CASSQTGQGEYYGYTF.

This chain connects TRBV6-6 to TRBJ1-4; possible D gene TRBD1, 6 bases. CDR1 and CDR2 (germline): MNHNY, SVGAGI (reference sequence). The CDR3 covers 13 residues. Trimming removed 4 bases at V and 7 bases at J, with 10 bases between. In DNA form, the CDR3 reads TGTGCCAGCAGTTTCCGAGGGGGTGAAAAACTGTTTTTT. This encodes CASSFRGGEKLFF.